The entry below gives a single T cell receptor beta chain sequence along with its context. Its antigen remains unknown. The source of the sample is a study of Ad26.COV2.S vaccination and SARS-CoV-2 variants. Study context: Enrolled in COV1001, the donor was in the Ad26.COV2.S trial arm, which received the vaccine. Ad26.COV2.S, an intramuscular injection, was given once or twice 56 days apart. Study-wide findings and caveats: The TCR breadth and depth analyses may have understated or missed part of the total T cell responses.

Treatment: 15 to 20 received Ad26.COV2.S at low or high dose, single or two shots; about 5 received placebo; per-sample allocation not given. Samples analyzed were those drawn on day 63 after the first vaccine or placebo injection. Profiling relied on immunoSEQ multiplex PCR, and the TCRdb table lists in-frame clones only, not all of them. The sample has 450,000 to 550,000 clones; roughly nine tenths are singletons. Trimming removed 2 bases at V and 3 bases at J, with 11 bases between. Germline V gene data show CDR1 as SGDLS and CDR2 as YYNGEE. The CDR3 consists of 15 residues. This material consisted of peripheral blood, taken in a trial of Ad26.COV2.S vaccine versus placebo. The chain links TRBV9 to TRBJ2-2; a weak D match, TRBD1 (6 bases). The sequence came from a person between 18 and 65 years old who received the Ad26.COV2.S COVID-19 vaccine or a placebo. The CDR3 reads CASSVGQSHTGELFF. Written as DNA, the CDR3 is TGTGCCAGCAGCGTCGGACAGAGTCACACCGGGGAGCTGTTTTTT. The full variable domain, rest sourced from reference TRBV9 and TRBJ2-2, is DSGVTQTPKHLITATGQRVTLRCSPRSGDLSVYWYQQSLDQGLQFLIQYYNGEERAKGNILERFSAQQFPDLHSELNLSSLELGDSALYFCASSVGQSHTGELFFGEGSRLTVL.